This entry features one T cell receptor beta chain sequence. The CDR3 has 12 amino acids. V was clipped by 5 bases and J by 5 bases, with 9 bases between them. Germline CDR1 SGHNT, CDR2 YENEEA. Followed over time, Seattle patients had been enrolled while infection was active. These data come from a study of blood T cell repertoires in COVID-19. Overall study: The study drew acute and convalescent COVID-19 samples from the United States, Italy and Spain. From T cells, B-cell-depleted T cells, or PBMCs came the material, which was cDNA or gDNA.

As handled by the study authors: Estimated nucleated cell counts came from reference gene primer amplification. Only in-frame clones appear in the TCRdb table, and some are missing; sequencing was by immunoSEQ multiplex PCR. For V, J and clone size, that table is used; D and trimming come from the DNA. The table includes about 360,000 clones, approximately 86% detected once. This TCR came from a woman aged 55-70 years with COVID-19, enrolled during active disease. The chain links TRBV11-3 to TRBJ1-1, with D hard to call. Sequenced input: peripheral blood. As DNA, the CDR3 is TGTGCCAGCAGCCTCGGTAAAACTGAAGCTTTCTTT. It translates to CASSLGKTEAFF.